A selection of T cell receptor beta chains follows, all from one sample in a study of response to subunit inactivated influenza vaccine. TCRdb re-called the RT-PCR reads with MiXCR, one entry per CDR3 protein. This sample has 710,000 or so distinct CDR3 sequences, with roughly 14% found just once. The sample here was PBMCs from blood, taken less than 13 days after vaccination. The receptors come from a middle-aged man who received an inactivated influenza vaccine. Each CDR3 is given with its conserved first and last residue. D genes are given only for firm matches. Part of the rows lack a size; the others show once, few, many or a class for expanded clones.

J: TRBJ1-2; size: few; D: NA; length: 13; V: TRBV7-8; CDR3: CASSSSAVAGYTF; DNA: TGTGCCAGCAGCTCAAGTGCGGTAGCTGGCTACACCTTC
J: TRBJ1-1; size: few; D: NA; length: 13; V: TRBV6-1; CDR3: CASSPAANTEAFF; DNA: TGTGCCAGCAGCCCTGCAGCGAACACTGAAGCTTTCTTT
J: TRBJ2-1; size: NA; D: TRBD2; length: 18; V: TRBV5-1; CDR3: CASSLATVGLASYNEQFF; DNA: TGCGCCAGCAGCTTGGCCACAGTGGGACTAGCGTCTTACAATGAGCAGTTCTTC
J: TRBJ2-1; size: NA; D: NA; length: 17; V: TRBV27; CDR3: CASSLFFGAGQGNEQFF; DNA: TGTGCCAGCAGTTTATTTTTCGGGGCAGGGCAGGGCAATGAGCAGTTCTTC
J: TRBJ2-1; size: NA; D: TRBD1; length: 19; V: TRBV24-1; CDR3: CATSDPGTGSPSSYNEQFF; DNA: TGTGCCACCAGTGATCCCGGGACAGGGTCCCCGAGCTCCTACAATGAGCAGTTCTTC
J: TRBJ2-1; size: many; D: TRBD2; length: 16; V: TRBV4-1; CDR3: CASSQIFSGGAYEQFF; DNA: TGCGCCAGCAGCCAGATTTTTAGCGGGGGGGCCTATGAGCAGTTCTTC
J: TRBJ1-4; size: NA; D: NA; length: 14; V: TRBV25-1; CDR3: CASSDGGGDEKLFF; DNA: TGTGCCAGCAGTGATGGTGGGGGCGATGAAAAACTGTTTTTT
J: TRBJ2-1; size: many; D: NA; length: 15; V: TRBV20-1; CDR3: CSARDHQDSDNEQFF; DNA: TGCAGTGCTAGAGATCATCAAGACTCAGACAATGAGCAGTTCTTC
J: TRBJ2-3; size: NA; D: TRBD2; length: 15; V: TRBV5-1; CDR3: CASNRLAGATDTQYF; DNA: TGCGCCAGCAACAGACTAGCGGGGGCCACAGATACGCAGTATTTT
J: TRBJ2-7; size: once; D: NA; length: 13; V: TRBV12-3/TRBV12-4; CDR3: CASSFGRLGEQYF; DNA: TGTGCCAGCAGTTTCGGCAGGTTGGGGGAGCAGTACTTC
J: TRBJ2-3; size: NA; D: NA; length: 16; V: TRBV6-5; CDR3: CASSYSGQLITDTQYF; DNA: TGTGCCAGCAGTTACTCTGGACAGCTTATCACAGATACGCAGTATTTT
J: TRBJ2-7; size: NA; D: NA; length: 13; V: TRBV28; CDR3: CASSFTPGGEQYF; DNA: TGTGCCAGCAGTTTTACACCGGGCGGCGAGCAGTACTTC
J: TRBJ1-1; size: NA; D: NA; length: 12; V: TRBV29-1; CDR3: CSGRRGTTEAFF; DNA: TGCAGCGGCCGACGGGGGACGACTGAAGCTTTCTTT
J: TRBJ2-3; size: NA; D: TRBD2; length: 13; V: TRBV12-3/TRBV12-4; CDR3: CASKTSGRNTQYF; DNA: TGTGCCAGCAAGACTAGCGGGAGGAATACGCAGTATTTT
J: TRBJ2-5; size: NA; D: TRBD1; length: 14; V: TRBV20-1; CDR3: CSARPRTGVETQYF; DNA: TGCAGTGCTAGACCGCGGACAGGGGTAGAGACCCAGTACTTC
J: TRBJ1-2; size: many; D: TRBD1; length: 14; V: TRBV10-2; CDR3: CASSESTGPRGYTF; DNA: TGCGCCAGCAGTGAGTCGACAGGGCCACGGGGCTACACCTTC
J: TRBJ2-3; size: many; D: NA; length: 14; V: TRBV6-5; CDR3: CASSYSRGRDTQYF; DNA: TGTGCCAGCAGTTACTCTCGCGGTAGAGATACGCAGTATTTT
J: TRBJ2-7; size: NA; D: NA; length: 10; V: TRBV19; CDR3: CAAGGSEQYF; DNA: TGTGCCGCGGGTGGGAGCGAGCAGTACTTC
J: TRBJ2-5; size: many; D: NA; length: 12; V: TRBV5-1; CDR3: CASSLAGETQYF; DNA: TGTGCCAGCAGCTTAGCAGGGGAGACCCAGTACTTC
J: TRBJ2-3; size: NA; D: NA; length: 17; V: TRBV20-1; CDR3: CSALTAGRTGGTDTQYF; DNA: TGCAGTGCTCTAACGGCGGGCCGTACAGGCGGTACAGATACGCAGTATTTT
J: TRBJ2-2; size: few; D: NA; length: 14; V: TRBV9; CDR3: CASSVVWDTGELFF; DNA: TGTGCCAGCAGCGTAGTATGGGACACCGGGGAGCTGTTTTTT
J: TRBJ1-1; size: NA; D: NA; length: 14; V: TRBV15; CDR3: CATSREDPNTEAFF; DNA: TGTGCCACCAGCAGGGAAGACCCGAACACTGAAGCTTTCTTT
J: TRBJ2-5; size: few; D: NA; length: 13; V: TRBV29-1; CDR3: CSVKGIGVVTQYF; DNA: TGCAGCGTTAAAGGGATTGGAGTGGTGACCCAGTACTTC
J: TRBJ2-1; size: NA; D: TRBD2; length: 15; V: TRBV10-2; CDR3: CASSVLAGPENEQFF; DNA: TGCGCCAGCAGTGTTCTAGCGGGGCCAGAGAATGAGCAGTTCTTC
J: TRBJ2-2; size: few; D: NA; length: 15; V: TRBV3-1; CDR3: CASQIQRGLGGELFF; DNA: TGTGCCAGCCAGATCCAACGAGGGCTTGGCGGGGAGCTGTTTTTT
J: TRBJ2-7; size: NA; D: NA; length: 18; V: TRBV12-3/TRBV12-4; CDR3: CASSPDTSVTVTYDGQYF; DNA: TGTGCCAGCAGCCCGGATACAAGCGTGACCGTCACCTACGATGGGCAGTACTTC
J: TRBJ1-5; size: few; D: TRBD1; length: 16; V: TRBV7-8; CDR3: CASSLKGQGAWQPQHF; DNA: TGTGCCAGCAGCTTAAAGGGACAGGGGGCATGGCAGCCCCAGCATTTT
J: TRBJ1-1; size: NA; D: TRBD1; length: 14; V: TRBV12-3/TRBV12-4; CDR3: CASAFWDRNTEAFF; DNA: TGTGCCAGCGCTTTCTGGGACAGAAACACTGAAGCTTTCTTT
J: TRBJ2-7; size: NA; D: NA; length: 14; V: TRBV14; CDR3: CASSRPQSSYEQYF; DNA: TGTGCCAGCAGCCGTCCACAGAGCTCCTACGAGCAGTACTTC
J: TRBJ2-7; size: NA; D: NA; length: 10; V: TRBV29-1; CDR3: CSVKEPEQYF; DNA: TGCAGCGTTAAAGAGCCCGAGCAGTACTTC
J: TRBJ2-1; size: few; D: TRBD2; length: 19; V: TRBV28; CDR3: CASSLWMRGLAGAHNEQFF; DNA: TGTGCCAGCAGTTTATGGATGCGAGGCCTAGCGGGTGCACACAATGAGCAGTTCTTC
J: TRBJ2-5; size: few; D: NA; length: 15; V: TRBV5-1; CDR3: CASSLSRPPQETQYF; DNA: TGCGCCAGCAGCTTGAGCCGGCCTCCTCAAGAGACCCAGTACTTC
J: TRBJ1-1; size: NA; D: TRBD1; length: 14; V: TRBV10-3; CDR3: CAISGGQGTTEAFF; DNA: TGTGCCATCAGTGGGGGACAGGGTACCACTGAAGCTTTCTTT
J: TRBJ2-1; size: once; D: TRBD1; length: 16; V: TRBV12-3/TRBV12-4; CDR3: CASSQPGQDIYNEQFF; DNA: TGTGCCAGCAGTCAACCGGGACAGGATATCTACAATGAGCAGTTCTTC
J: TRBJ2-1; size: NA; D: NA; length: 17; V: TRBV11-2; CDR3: CASSLERLSVSHNEQFF; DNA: TGTGCCAGCAGCTTAGAACGGTTGAGCGTTTCCCACAATGAGCAGTTCTTC
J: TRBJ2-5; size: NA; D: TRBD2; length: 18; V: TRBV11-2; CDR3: CASSPLGLAGGHQETQYF; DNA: TGTGCCAGCAGCCCCCTCGGACTAGCGGGGGGTCACCAAGAGACCCAGTACTTC
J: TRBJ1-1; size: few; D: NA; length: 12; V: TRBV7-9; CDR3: CASSFGLRAAFF; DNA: TGTGCCAGCAGCTTCGGACTCCGCGCAGCTTTCTTT
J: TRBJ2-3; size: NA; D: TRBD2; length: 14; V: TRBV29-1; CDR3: CSGTSGLSTDTQYF; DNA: TGCAGCGGAACTAGCGGACTTAGCACAGATACGCAGTATTTT
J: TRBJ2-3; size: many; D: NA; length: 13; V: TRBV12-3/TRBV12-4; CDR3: CASSLTSTDTQYF; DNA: TGTGCCAGCAGTTTAACTAGCACAGATACGCAGTATTTT
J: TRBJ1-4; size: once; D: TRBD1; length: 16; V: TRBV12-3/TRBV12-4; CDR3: CASSWTGAINVGKLFF; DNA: TGTGCCAGCAGCTGGACAGGGGCGATTAACGTTGGAAAACTGTTTTTT
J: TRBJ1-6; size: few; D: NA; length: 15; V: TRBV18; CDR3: CASSPGISYNSPLHF; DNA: TGTGCCAGCTCACCGGGGATCTCCTATAATTCACCCCTCCACTTT
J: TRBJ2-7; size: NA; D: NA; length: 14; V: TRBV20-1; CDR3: CSAPARQGGSEQYF; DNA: TGCAGTGCGCCGGCTAGGCAGGGGGGGAGCGAGCAGTACTTC
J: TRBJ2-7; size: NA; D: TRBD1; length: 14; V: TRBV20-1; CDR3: CSARLHDRGYEQYF; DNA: TGCAGTGCTAGACTCCACGACAGGGGCTACGAGCAGTACTTC
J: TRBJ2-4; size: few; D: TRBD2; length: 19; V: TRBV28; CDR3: CASPSIGLAGVGAKNIQYF; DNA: TGTGCCAGCCCTTCGATCGGACTAGCGGGAGTAGGGGCCAAAAACATTCAGTACTTC
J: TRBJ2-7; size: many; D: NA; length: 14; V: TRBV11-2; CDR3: CASSVAGNPYEQYF; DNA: TGTGCCAGCAGCGTCGCAGGTAACCCCTACGAGCAGTACTTC
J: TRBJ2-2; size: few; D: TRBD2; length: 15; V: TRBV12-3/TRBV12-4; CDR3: CASTQLAGVGGELFF; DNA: TGTGCCAGCACCCAACTAGCGGGAGTAGGTGGGGAGCTGTTTTTT
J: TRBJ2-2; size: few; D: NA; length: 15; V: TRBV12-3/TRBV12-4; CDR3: CASSLVSGVTGELFF; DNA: TGTGCCAGCAGTTTAGTCTCAGGGGTTACCGGGGAGCTGTTTTTT
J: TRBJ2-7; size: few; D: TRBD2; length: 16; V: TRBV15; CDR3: CATSRDYTSGGYEQYF; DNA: TGTGCCACCAGCAGAGATTATACTAGCGGGGGCTACGAGCAGTACTTC
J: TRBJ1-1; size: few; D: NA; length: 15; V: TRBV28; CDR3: CASYEAGDRRTEAFF; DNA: TGTGCCAGCTATGAGGCAGGGGACCGCCGTACTGAAGCTTTCTTT
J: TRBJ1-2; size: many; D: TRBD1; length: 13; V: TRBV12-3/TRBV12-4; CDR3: CASSRTGGGGYTF; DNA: TGTGCCAGCAGCAGGACAGGGGGCGGTGGCTACACCTTC
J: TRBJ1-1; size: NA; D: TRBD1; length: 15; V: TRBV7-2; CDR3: CASSPQGGGNTEAFF; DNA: TGTGCCAGCAGCCCCCAGGGGGGGGGTAACACTGAAGCTTTCTTT
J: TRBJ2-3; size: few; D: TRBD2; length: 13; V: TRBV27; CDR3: CASRVSGSNTQYF; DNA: TGTGCCAGCAGAGTAAGCGGGAGCAATACGCAGTATTTT